Each of the 24 T cell receptor beta chains below was sequenced from the same sample in a study of high-grade serous ovarian cancer treatment subgroups. Tumor tissue was taken before any definitive surgery or chemotherapy was given. Profiling relied on immunoSEQ multiplex PCR, and the TCRdb table lists in-frame clones only, not all of them. The repertoire holds 15,000 to 20,000 clones, with around 75% as singletons. The sequenced material came from tumor tissue. These receptors came from a human donor with high-grade serous ovarian cancer.

J is TRBJ2-3 and V is TRBV29-1; D not certain. Germline CDR1 and CDR2: SQVTM and ANQGSEA. V was shortened by 2 bases and J by 5 bases, with 11 bases between the two germline ends. The CDR3 runs to 13 residues. The CDR3 DNA reads as TGCAGCGTTGAAAGGGCACGAGGAGATACGCAGTATTTT. Its protein is CSVERARGDTQYF.

J is TRBJ2-1 and V is TRBV29-1; 9 bases are a match to TRBD2. From germline, CDR1 is SQVTM and CDR2 ANQGSEA. This CDR3 comprises 14 residues. V was clipped by 7 bases and J by 6 bases; unmatched bases: 10. This CDR3 reads CSAGGLAGINEQFF. The CDR3 coding sequence is TGCAGCGCGGGGGGGCTAGCGGGAATCAATGAGCAGTTCTTC.

The genes are TRBV27 and TRBJ2-7; D remains unclear. CDR1 and CDR2 from the germline V gene are MNHEY and SMNVEV (reference sequence). The CDR3 sequence is 14 residues long. Trimming took 5 bases from V and 3 from J, leaving 14 bases between them. CDR3 residues: CASSRNTDLYEQYF. For the CDR3, the DNA is TGTGCCAGCAGTAGGAATACAGACCTCTACGAGCAGTACTTC.

The V and J genes are TRBV4-2 and TRBJ1-2; D might be TRBD1 (6 bases). The V end lost 0 bases, the J end lost 6 bases, and 14 bases lay between the germline ends. From germline, CDR1 is LGHNA and CDR2 YNFKEQ. This CDR3 has 15 amino acids. The CDR3: CASSQDGGRGDGYTF. DNA for the CDR3: TGTGCCAGCAGCCAAGATGGGGGCAGGGGCGATGGCTACACCTTC.

The chain carries TRBV6-5 and TRBJ1-2; D call uncertain. V was shortened by 4 bases and J by 5 bases, with 5 bases between the two germline ends. The length of the CDR3 is 11 residues. Germline assignment: CDR1 MNHEY and CDR2 SVGAGI. CDR3 sequence: CASSLGYGYTF. In nucleotides, the CDR3 is TGTGCCAGCAGTTTGGGTTATGGCTACACCTTC.

The chain employs TRBV7-2 and TRBJ2-1; D is unresolved. CDR1 is SGHTA and CDR2 is FQGNSA in the germline V gene. The CDR3 has 15 amino acids. Trimming left V 5 bases short and J 0 bases short, with 11 bases between. The CDR3: CASSRDSSSYNEQFF. DNA for the CDR3: TGTGCCAGCAGCCGCGACTCGAGCTCCTACAATGAGCAGTTCTTC.

This clone was detected only a few times. The chain combines TRBV10-3 with TRBJ2-7; 9 bases fit TRBD2. From germline, CDR1 is ENHRY and CDR2 SYGVKD. The length of the CDR3 is 14 residues. J lost 1 base, V lost 4 bases, and 2 bases had no gene match. CDR3 DNA: TGTGCCATCAGTGGACTAGCGGCTTCCTACGAGCAGTACTTC. This sequence encodes CAISGLAASYEQYF.

This clone has more than one count but fewer than ten. The chain recombines TRBV10-3 with TRBJ2-1; 14 bases match TRBD2. The V gene's germline CDR1 is ENHRY and CDR2 SYGVKD. The length of the CDR3 is 14 residues. Losses at the gene ends were 6 bases for V and 8 bases for J; bases not matched to a gene: 3. DNA for the CDR3: TGTGCCATCAGGGGGACTAGCGGGAGTGATGAGCAGTTCTTC. Residues: CAIRGTSGSDEQFF.

This CDR3 is CASNSRQGRNYGYTF. The CDR3 coding sequence is TGTGCCAGTAATTCCAGACAGGGGAGAAACTATGGCTACACCTTC. The chain combines TRBV19 with TRBJ1-2; 8 nucleotides agree with TRBD1. Germline V gives CDR1 LNHDA, CDR2 SQIVND (reference sequence). This CDR3 contains 15 residues. Trimming cost V 7 bases and J 2 bases; bases outside gene matches: 9.

This clone was detected only once. As DNA, the CDR3 is TGTGCCAGCAGCACCCAGGGAATAGGCGGCTACACCTTC. It translates to CASSTQGIGGYTF. This rearrangement joins TRBV6-5 to TRBJ1-2; tentative D call: TRBD1 (5 bases). Germline V gene sequence: CDR1 MNHEY, CDR2 SVGAGI. The germline V and J ends were trimmed by 6 bases and 8 bases, with 16 bases remaining between them. This CDR3 contains 13 residues.

The rearrangement uses TRBV5-5 and TRBJ2-7, with TRBD2 matching over 7 bases. CDR1 is SGHKS and CDR2 is YYEKEE in the germline V gene (reference sequence). V was clipped by 0 bases and J by 1 base; unmatched bases: 4. The CDR3 spans 15 residues. The CDR3 nucleotides read TGTGCCAGCAGCTTGGGGACTAGTCGGTCCTACGAGCAGTACTTC. It specifies CASSLGTSRSYEQYF.

The rearrangement uses TRBV7-9 and TRBJ2-7; D is ambiguous. Germline V CDR1 and CDR2: SEHNR, FQNEAQ (reference sequence). V gave up 4 bases and J gave up 4 bases, with 11 bases separating them. The CDR3 runs 13 residues. The CDR3 reads CASSSTPRYEQYF. The CDR3 DNA sequence: TGTGCCAGCAGCTCAACCCCCAGGTACGAGCAGTACTTC.

The rearrangement joins TRBV7-9 to TRBJ1-4; no clear D. Germline V gene data show CDR1 as SEHNR and CDR2 as FQNEAQ (reference sequence). The CDR3 has 14 amino acids. Trimming cost V 4 bases and J 7 bases, with 13 bases left between them. The CDR3 DNA is TGTGCCAGCAGCTCACCTACGGCCGCTGAAAAACTGTTTTTT. This codes for CASSSPTAAEKLFF.

V is TRBV6-6 and J is TRBJ1-2, with 7 nucleotides matching TRBD1. There are 16 residues in the CDR3. Trimming at V came to 4 bases and at J to 7 bases, leaving 15 bases not matched to a gene. Germline CDR1 MNHNY, CDR2 SVGAGI (reference sequence). CDR3 loop: CASSSQGLRGSGGYTF. In DNA, the CDR3 is TGTGCCAGCAGTTCACAGGGGTTGAGAGGATCGGGTGGCTACACCTTC.

As regards this clone: At one end, the junction sequence differs from germline, possibly due to a read error. DNA for the CDR3: TGCGCCAGCAACTTGGGAAGCGGGATCGAGCAGTACTTC. Its protein is CASNLGSGIEQYF. The chain has TRBV5-1 and TRBJ2-7; TRBD2 matches at 7 bases. Germline V CDR1 and CDR2: SGHRS, YFSETQ. This CDR3 comprises 13 residues.

This chain joins TRBV18 and TRBJ1-1; tentative D call: TRBD1 (6 bases). There are 17 residues in the CDR3. The V and J ends lost 3 bases and 4 bases respectively, with 21 bases between them. Per germline, CDR1 KGHSH and CDR2 LQKENI. The CDR3 DNA reads TGTGCCAGCTCACCTCGGGAATTAAAAGGGGGAAGCACTGAAGCTTTCTTT. Translated: CASSPRELKGGSTEAFF.

The chain links TRBV27 to TRBJ2-1, with 7 bases fitting TRBD2. Germline-derived CDR1 and CDR2 are MNHEY and SMNVEV (reference sequence). This CDR3 spans 16 amino acids. V shed 1 base and J 4 bases; nucleotides not matched to a gene: 7. CDR3: CASSLWIAGAYNEQFF. The DNA of the CDR3 is TGTGCCAGCAGTTTATGGATCGCGGGAGCTTACAATGAGCAGTTCTTC.

The chain links TRBV19 to TRBJ1-2, with 10 nucleotides matching TRBD1. J gave up 4 bases and V 4 bases, and 0 bases lay outside the gene matches. The CDR3 extends over 13 amino acids. CDR1 and CDR2 from the germline V gene are LNHDA and SQIVND (reference sequence). The CDR3 here is CASSRTGGYGYTF. Written as DNA, the CDR3 is TGTGCCAGTAGTAGGACAGGGGGCTATGGCTACACCTTC.

V is TRBV28 and J is TRBJ1-1, with a possible D match to TRBD1 (5 bases). CDR1 and CDR2 from the germline V gene are MDHEN and SYDVKM. CDR3 length equals 14 residues. V lost 3 bases to trimming and J lost 0 bases, with 8 bases between them. In DNA form, the CDR3 reads TGTGCCAGCAGTTTGCACAGGATGAACACTGAAGCTTTCTTT. Translating gives CASSLHRMNTEAFF.

The rearrangement uses TRBV28 and TRBJ1-5, with a possible D match to TRBD1 (5 bases). CDR1 and CDR2 (germline): MDHEN, SYDVKM. Trimming shortened V by 1 base and J by 7 bases, and 11 bases separated the two germline ends. This CDR3 region has 14 residues. This CDR3 is CASSLFGPGQPQHF. The CDR3 nucleotides read TGTGCCAGCAGTTTATTCGGCCCAGGGCAGCCCCAGCATTTT.

The chain employs TRBV5-1 and TRBJ2-7; 10 nucleotides match TRBD2. Germline V gene sequence: CDR1 SGHRS, CDR2 YFSETQ. J gave up 7 bases and V 0 bases, and 7 bases lay outside the gene matches. CDR3 length equals 15 residues. The chain's CDR3 is CASSLGLTSGYEQYF. The CDR3 nucleotides are TGCGCCAGCAGCTTGGGTTTGACTAGCGGGTATGAGCAGTACTTC.

The genes are TRBV7-2 and TRBJ1-1; tentative D call: TRBD1 (5 bases). Germline lookup yields CDR1 SGHTA and CDR2 FQGNSA. This CDR3 contains 15 residues. Trimming took off 5 bases at V and 3 bases at J, with 16 bases between the two ends. DNA for the CDR3: TGTGCCAGCAGCGCCGGCGGAGTAGGGGACACTGAAGCTTTCTTT. This gives the protein CASSAGGVGDTEAFF.

V gene TRBV27 combines with J gene TRBJ1-5, with TRBD1 matching over 9 bases. This CDR3 region has 15 residues. The germline gives CDR1 MNHEY, CDR2 SMNVEV (reference sequence). V lost 5 bases, J lost 5 bases, and 7 bases stayed unmatched. This CDR3 is CASSPTGGPHQPQHF. Written as DNA, the CDR3 is TGTGCCAGCAGTCCGACAGGGGGGCCTCATCAGCCCCAGCATTTT.

The chain joins TRBV4-3 to TRBJ1-4; no reliable D call. CDR1 and CDR2 from the germline V gene are LGHNA and YSLEER. The V end lost 0 bases, the J end lost 8 bases, and 13 bases lay between the germline ends. The CDR3 consists of 15 residues. The CDR3 protein is CASSQESRGEEKLFF. CDR3 in DNA: TGCGCCAGCAGCCAAGAGAGCCGGGGAGAAGAAAAACTGTTTTTT.